This entry lists 13 T cell receptor beta chains sequenced from one sample in a study of shared clonotypes between healthy human individuals. Terminally differentiated effector memory CD45RA+ cells were left out of the naive CD8 fraction, which was CD45RO-negative and positively selected for CCR7. Sequencing used immunoSEQ multiplex PCR; TCRdb keeps in-frame clones, though not all of them. The sample lists hundreds of thousands of clones; about 98% were seen once. Sequencing was carried out using naive CD8+ T cells sorted from blood. These receptors originate from a man under 40 in good health.

This clone was recorded a few times. The V gene is TRBV11-2, the J gene TRBJ2-7; 10 bases fit TRBD1. V trimming: 3 bases; J trimming: 6 bases; junction bases outside the gene matches: 8. Looked up from germline, CDR1 is SGHAT and CDR2 is FQNNGV. The CDR3 consists of 15 residues. Here the CDR3 DNA reads TGTGCCAGCAGCTTTACGCGGGACAGGGGACGCGAGCAGTACTTC. The encoded protein is CASSFTRDRGREQYF.

This chain connects TRBV5-1 to TRBJ2-7, with TRBD2 as a possible D gene (7 bases). The germline V and J ends were trimmed by 0 bases and 3 bases, with 13 bases remaining between them. This CDR3 comprises 15 residues. Germline lookup yields CDR1 SGHRS and CDR2 YFSETQ. The CDR3 is CASSLGQGRDYEQYF. CDR3 in DNA: TGCGCCAGCAGCTTGGGTCAGGGGAGGGACTACGAGCAGTACTTC.

V and J are TRBV11-1 and TRBJ2-3; D ambiguous. The CDR3 covers 17 residues. Trimming removed 1 base from V and 2 bases from J, with 16 bases in between. The germline V gene encodes CDR1 SGHAT and CDR2 FQDESV (reference sequence). The CDR3 reads CASSLGWAGRTTDTQYF. The CDR3, as DNA: TGTGCCAGCAGCTTAGGTTGGGCCGGTAGGACCACAGATACGCAGTATTTT.

This rearrangement joins TRBV5-1 to TRBJ2-7; 10 nucleotides agree with TRBD2. J was trimmed by 4 bases and V by 2 bases; bases with no gene match: 6. CDR1 is SGHRS, CDR2 YFSETQ, per germline. The CDR3 loop spans 15 amino acids. The CDR3 nucleotides read TGCGCCAGCAGCTTCGGGCTAGCGGGAGTATACGAGCAGTACTTC. This translates into CASSFGLAGVYEQYF.

The V gene is TRBV11-2, the J gene TRBJ2-1, with 12 bases matching TRBD2. CDR1 is SGHAT, CDR2 FQNNGV, per germline. This CDR3 has 15 residues. J was trimmed by 4 bases and V by 6 bases; bases with no gene match: 4. The CDR3 region is CASSQTSGGYNEQFF. CDR3 DNA sequence: TGTGCCAGCAGTCAGACTAGCGGGGGTTACAATGAGCAGTTCTTC. Supplemented by reference TRBV11-2 and TRBJ2-1, the full variable domain reads EAGVAQSPRYKIIEKRQSVAFWCNPISGHATLYWYQQILGQGPKLLIQFQNNGVVDDSQLPKDRFSAERLKGVDSTLKIQPAKLEDSAVYLCASSQTSGGYNEQFFGPGTRLTVL.

The chain links TRBV10-2 to TRBJ2-1, with TRBD2 matching 8 bases. J lost 6 bases, V lost 3 bases, and 13 bases had no gene match. This CDR3 contains 17 residues. Looked up from germline, CDR1 is WSHSY and CDR2 is SAAADI. CDR3 sequence reads: CASSDTTSGTAGNEQFF. In DNA form, the CDR3 reads TGCGCCAGCAGTGATACCACTAGCGGAACAGCTGGCAATGAGCAGTTCTTC.

The chain employs TRBV5-1 and TRBJ1-1; no definite D call. CDR1 SGHRS and CDR2 YFSETQ come from the germline V gene. The CDR3 spans 18 residues. V gave up 0 bases and J gave up 2 bases, with 20 bases separating them. The CDR3 sequence: CASSLDPGFGVGNTEAFF. CDR3 nucleotides: TGCGCCAGCAGCTTGGACCCTGGATTCGGGGTCGGAAACACTGAAGCTTTCTTT. The full variable domain, rest sourced from reference TRBV5-1 and TRBJ1-1, is KAGVTQTPRYLIKTRGQQVTLSCSPISGHRSVSWYQQTPGQGLQFLFEYFSETQRNKGNFPGRFSGRQFSNSRSEMNVSTLELGDSALYLCASSLDPGFGVGNTEAFFGQGTRLTVV.

The chain combines TRBV4-3 with TRBJ2-1; 10 bases map to TRBD1. Germline CDR1 is LGHNA and CDR2 is YSLEER. Losses at the gene ends were 4 bases for V and 6 bases for J; bases not matched to a gene: 6. This CDR3 contains 15 residues. CDR3 in amino acids: CASSLGTGAINEQFF. The CDR3 nucleotides read TGCGCCAGCAGCCTAGGGACAGGGGCGATCAATGAGCAGTTCTTC.

The J gene is TRBJ2-5, the V gene TRBV2, with TRBD1 identical over 11 bases. Trimming cost V 6 bases and J 5 bases; bases outside gene matches: 8. Germline values: CDR1 SNHLY, CDR2 FYNNEI. The CDR3 runs 15 residues. The CDR3 region is CASRTGQGAGETQYF. CDR3 nucleotide sequence: TGTGCCAGCAGAACAGGACAGGGGGCGGGGGAGACCCAGTACTTC. Together with reference TRBV2 and TRBJ2-5, the CDR3 gives the full variable domain: EPEVTQTPSHQVTQMGQEVILRCVPISNHLYFYWYRQILGQKVEFLVSFYNNEISEKSEIFDDQFSVERPDGSNFTLKIRSTKLEDSAMYFCASRTGQGAGETQYFGPGTRLLVL.

This clone was recorded only once. The chain has TRBV7-9 and TRBJ2-1; D is undetermined. This CDR3 region has 13 residues. Germline V gene sequence: CDR1 SEHNR, CDR2 FQNEAQ (reference sequence). Deletions cut 5 bases from V and 5 bases from J, with 10 bases between. CDR3 sequence (DNA): TGTGCCAGCAGCCTCATCCCTCACAATGAGCAGTTCTTC. It codes for CASSLIPHNEQFF.

V and J are TRBV6-6 and TRBJ2-7; D not certain. CDR1 and CDR2 (germline): MNHNY, SVGAGI (reference sequence). V was shortened by 5 bases and J by 0 bases, with 5 bases between the two germline ends. The CDR3 sequence is 12 residues long. CDR3 sequence reads: CASSRVSYEQYF. The CDR3, as DNA: TGTGCCAGCAGTAGAGTCTCCTACGAGCAGTACTTC.

The chain's CDR3 is CASSQGSGNQPQHF. CDR3 sequence (DNA): TGTGCCAGCAGTCAGGGGTCGGGCAATCAGCCCCAGCATTTT. This chain uses TRBV27 with TRBJ1-5, with TRBD1 as a possible D gene (6 bases). Trimming removed 5 bases from V and 2 bases from J, with 10 bases in between. The CDR3 contains 14 residues. CDR1 and CDR2 (germline): MNHEY, SMNVEV (reference sequence).

The CDR3 region is CASSATLSAPQETQYF. The CDR3 coding sequence is TGTGCCAGCAGCGCTACACTATCGGCTCCCCAAGAGACCCAGTACTTC. The genes are TRBV9 and TRBJ2-5; unclear D gene. CDR3 length: 16 amino acids. V dropped 3 bases and J dropped 1 base, with 16 bases sitting between them. CDR1 is SGDLS and CDR2 is YYNGEE in the germline V gene.